This is a list of T cell receptor beta chains from one sample in a study of cytomegalovirus exposure and HLA in healthy donors. The assay was immunoSEQ multiplex PCR, and TCRdb's table has in-frame clones only and misses some. The table lists 120,000 or so clones, more than 65% of them singletons. The material sequenced was PBMCs. These TCRs come from a human donor in good health. Both conserved end residues are trimmed from each CDR3.

J gene	V gene	CDR3 protein
TRBJ1-4	TRBV5-1	ASSLSQVVNEKLF
TRBJ2-5	TRBV5-1	ASSLAGTGGQETQY
TRBJ1-3	TRBV6-1	ASSATGSARARQSTTIY
TRBJ1-2	TRBV5-4	ASSFGQGLTNYGYT
TRBJ2-1	TRBV29-1	SVEGQGYNEQF
TRBJ2-7	TRBV19	ASNFGTDSYEQY
TRBJ2-2	TRBV27	ASTESGPNTGELF
TRBJ2-3	TRBV4-1	ASSLQGGTTDTQY
TRBJ1-1	TRBV2	ASRQGPLSEAF
TRBJ2-1	TRBV10-3	ATAGGNEQF
TRBJ2-5	TRBV19	ASSIGLGGSGETQY
TRBJ2-3	TRBV5-4	ASSLWGGDTQY
TRBJ1-5	TRBV28	ASSPDRVRSQH
TRBJ2-7	TRBV9	ASSPGLAGGELYEQY
TRBJ2-6	TRBV18	ASSRGGSGANVLT
TRBJ1-5	TRBV2	ASSPTGNSNQPQH
TRBJ2-7	TRBV7-9	SSSFTGGTYEQY
TRBJ2-1	TRBV5-1	ASSLATRSAGEQF
TRBJ2-7	TRBV11-3	ASSRDRTPQGEQY
TRBJ2-7	TRBV7-9	ASSSGQSVTYEQY
TRBJ1-1	TRBV27	ASSLSTGGNTEAF
TRBJ2-7	TRBV27	ASRKTGTYEQY